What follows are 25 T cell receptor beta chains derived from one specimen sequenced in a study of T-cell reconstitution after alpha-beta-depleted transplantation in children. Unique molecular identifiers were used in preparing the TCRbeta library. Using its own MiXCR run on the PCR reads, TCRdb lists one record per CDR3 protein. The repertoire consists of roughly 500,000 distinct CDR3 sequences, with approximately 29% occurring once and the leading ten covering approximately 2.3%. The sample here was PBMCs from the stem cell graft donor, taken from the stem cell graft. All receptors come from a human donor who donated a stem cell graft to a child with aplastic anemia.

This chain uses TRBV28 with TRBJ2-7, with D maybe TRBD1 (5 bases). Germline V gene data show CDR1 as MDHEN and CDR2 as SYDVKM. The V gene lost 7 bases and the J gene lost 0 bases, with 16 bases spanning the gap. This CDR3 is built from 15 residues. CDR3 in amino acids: CASNTGPQSSYEQYF. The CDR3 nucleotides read TGTGCCAGCAACACAGGCCCCCAAAGCTCCTACGAGCAGTACTTC.

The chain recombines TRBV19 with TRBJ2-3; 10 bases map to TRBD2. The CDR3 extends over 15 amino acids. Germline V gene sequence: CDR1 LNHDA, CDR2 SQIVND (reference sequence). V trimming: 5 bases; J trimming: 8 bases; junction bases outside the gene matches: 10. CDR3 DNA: TGTGCCAGTAGTCCGGAAGCGGGAGGGCCGGGTACGCAGTATTTT. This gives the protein CASSPEAGGPGTQYF.

The CDR3 DNA reads as TGCGCCAGCAGCCAAGATTCCGGGGGGGTAGGCACTGAAGCTTTCTTT. Translating gives CASSQDSGGVGTEAFF. This chain uses TRBV4-3 with TRBJ1-1; D may be TRBD1 (5 bases). The CDR3 spans 16 residues. Looked up from germline, CDR1 is LGHNA and CDR2 is YSLEER. The V gene lost 0 bases and the J gene lost 4 bases, with 15 bases spanning the gap.

CDR3 region: CASCSSGSQTQYF. CDR3 in DNA: TGTGCCAGTTGTAGTAGCGGGAGTCAGACCCAGTACTTC. The gene calls are TRBV12-3 or TRBV12-4 and TRBJ2-5; TRBD2 matches 9 bases. The length of the CDR3 is 13 residues. J was trimmed by 6 bases and V by 9 bases; bases with no gene match: 8.

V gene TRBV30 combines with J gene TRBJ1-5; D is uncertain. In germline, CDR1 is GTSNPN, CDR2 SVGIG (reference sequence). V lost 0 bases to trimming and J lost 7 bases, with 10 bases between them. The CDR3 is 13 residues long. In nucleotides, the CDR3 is TGTGCCTGGAGTGTATCGATCTACCAGCCCCAGCATTTT. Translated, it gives CAWSVSIYQPQHF.

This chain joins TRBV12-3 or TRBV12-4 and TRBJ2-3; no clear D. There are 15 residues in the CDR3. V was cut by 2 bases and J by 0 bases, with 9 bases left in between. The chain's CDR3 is CASSLWGSSTDTQYF. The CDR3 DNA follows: TGTGCCAGCAGTTTATGGGGATCGAGCACAGATACGCAGTATTTT.

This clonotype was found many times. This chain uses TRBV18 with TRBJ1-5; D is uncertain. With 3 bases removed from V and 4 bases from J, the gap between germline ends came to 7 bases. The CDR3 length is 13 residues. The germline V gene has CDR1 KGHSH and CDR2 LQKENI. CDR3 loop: CASSPDQNQPQHF. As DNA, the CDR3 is TGTGCCAGCTCACCGGATCAGAATCAGCCCCAGCATTTT.

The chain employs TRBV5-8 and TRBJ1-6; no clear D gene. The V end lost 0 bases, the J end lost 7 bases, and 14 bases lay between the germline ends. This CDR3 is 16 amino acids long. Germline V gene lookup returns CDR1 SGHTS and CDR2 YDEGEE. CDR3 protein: CASSLGRTQVNSPLHF. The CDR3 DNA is TGTGCCAGCAGCTTGGGGCGGACTCAGGTCAATTCACCCCTCCACTTT.

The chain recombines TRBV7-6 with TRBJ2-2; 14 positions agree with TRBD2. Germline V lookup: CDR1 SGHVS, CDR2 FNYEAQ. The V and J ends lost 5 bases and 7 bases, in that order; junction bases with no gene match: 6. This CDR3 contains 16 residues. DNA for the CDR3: TGTGCCAGCAGCCGACTAGCGGGAGGGCCCGGCGGGGAGCTGTTTTTT. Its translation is CASSRLAGGPGGELFF.

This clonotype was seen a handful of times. CDR3: CSARTPYSLSTDTQYF. CDR3 sequence (DNA): TGCAGTGCTAGGACCCCCTATAGTCTTAGCACAGATACGCAGTATTTT. The V and J genes are TRBV20-1 and TRBJ2-3; no clear D gene. The length of the CDR3 is 16 residues. Trimming stripped 3 bases from V and 0 bases from J, with 16 bases between. Germline lookup yields CDR1 DFQATT and CDR2 SNEGSKA (reference sequence).

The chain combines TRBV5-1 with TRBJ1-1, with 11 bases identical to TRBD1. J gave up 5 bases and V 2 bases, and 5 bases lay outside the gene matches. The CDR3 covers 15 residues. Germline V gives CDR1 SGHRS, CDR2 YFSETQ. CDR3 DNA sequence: TGCGCCAGCAGCTTCTCCGGGACAGGGGGTACTGAAGCTTTCTTT. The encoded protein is CASSFSGTGGTEAFF.

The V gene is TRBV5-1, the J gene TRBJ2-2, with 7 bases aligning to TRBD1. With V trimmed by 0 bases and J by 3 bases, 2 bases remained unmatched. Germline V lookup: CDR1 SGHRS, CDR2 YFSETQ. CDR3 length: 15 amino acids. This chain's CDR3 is CASSLAQGDTGELFF. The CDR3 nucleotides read TGCGCCAGCAGCTTGGCCCAGGGGGACACCGGGGAGCTGTTTTTT.

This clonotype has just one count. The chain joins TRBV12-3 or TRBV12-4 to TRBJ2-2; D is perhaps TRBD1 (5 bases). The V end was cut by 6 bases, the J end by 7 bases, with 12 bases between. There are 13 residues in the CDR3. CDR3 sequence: CASSPREGGELFF. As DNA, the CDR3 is TGTGCCAGCAGCCCCAGGGAAGGCGGGGAGCTGTTTTTT.

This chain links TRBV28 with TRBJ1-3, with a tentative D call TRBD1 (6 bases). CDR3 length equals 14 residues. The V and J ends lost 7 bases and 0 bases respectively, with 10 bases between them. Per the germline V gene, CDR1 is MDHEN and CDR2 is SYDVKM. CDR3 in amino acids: CASMRGSSGNTIYF. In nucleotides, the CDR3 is TGTGCCAGCATGAGGGGGAGCTCTGGAAACACCATATATTTT. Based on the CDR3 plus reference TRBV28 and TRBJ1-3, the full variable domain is DVKVTQSSRYLVKRTGEKVFLECVQDMDHENMFWYRQDPGLGLRLIYFSYDVKMKEKGDIPEGYSVSREKKERFSLILESASTNQTSMYLCASMRGSSGNTIYFGEGSWLTVV.

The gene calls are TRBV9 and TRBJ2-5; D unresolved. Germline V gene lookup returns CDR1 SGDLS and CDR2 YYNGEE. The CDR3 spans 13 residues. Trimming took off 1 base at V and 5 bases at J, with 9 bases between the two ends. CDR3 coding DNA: TGTGCCAGCAGCGTAAACGACGGGGAGACCCAGTACTTC. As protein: CASSVNDGETQYF.

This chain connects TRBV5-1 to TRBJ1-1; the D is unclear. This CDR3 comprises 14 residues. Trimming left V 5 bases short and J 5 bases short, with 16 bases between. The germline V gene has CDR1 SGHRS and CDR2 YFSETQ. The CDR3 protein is CASSDVTGWTEAFF. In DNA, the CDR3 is TGCGCCAGCAGTGACGTAACGGGTTGGACTGAAGCTTTCTTT. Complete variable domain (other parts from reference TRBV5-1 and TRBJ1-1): KAGVTQTPRYLIKTRGQQVTLSCSPISGHRSVSWYQQTPGQGLQFLFEYFSETQRNKGNFPGRFSGRQFSNSRSEMNVSTLELGDSALYLCASSDVTGWTEAFFGQGTRLTVV.

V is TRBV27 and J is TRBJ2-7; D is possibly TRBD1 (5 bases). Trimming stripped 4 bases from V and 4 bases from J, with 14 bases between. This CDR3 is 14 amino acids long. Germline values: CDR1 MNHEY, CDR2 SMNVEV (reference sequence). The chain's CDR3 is CASSSTATLYEQYV. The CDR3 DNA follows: TGTGCCAGCAGTTCGACAGCCACGCTTTACGAGCAGTACGTC.

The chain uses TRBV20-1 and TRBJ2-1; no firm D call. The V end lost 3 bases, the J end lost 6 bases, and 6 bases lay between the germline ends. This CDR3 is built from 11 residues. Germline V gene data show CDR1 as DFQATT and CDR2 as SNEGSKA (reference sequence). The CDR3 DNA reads TGCAGTGCTAGGGAGATCAATGAGCAGTTCTTC. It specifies CSAREINEQFF.

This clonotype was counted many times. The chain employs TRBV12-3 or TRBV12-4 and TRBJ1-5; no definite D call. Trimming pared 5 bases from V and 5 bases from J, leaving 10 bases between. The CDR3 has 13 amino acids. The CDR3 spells CASSPGLHQPQHF. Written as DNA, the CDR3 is TGTGCCAGCAGTCCGGGGTTACATCAGCCCCAGCATTTT.

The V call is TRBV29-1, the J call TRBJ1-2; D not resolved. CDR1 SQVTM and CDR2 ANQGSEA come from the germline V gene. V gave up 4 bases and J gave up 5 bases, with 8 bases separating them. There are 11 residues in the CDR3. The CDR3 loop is CSVATDYGYTF. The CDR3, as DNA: TGCAGCGTTGCTACAGATTATGGCTACACCTTC.

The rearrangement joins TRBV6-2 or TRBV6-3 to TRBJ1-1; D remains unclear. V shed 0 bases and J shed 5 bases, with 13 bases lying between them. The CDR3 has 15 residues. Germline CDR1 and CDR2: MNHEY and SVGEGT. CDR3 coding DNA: TGTGCCAGCAGTTACTCATTGGGTCTCTGGACTGAAGCTTTCTTT. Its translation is CASSYSLGLWTEAFF.

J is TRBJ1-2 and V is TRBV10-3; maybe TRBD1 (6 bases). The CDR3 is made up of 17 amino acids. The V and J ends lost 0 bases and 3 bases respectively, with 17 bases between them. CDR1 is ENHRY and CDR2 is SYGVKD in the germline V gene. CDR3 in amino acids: CAISESRQEVSYYGYTF. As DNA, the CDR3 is TGTGCCATCAGTGAGTCCCGACAGGAAGTCTCCTACTATGGCTACACCTTC.

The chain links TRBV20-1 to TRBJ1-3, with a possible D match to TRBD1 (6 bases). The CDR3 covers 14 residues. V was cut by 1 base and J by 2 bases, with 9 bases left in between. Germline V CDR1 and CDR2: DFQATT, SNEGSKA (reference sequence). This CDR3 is CSARGGHAGNTIYF. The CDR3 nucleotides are TGCAGTGCTAGAGGGGGACACGCTGGAAACACCATATATTTT.

The CDR3 nucleotides are TGCAGCGTTGACGATGTAGCGGGAGGATCAAGCATGTCCTACAATGAGCAGTTCTTC. Translated, it gives CSVDDVAGGSSMSYNEQFF. The V and J genes are TRBV29-1 and TRBJ2-1, with 10 bases aligning to TRBD2. Germline V CDR1 and CDR2: SQVTM, ANQGSEA. The CDR3 is 19 residues long. V dropped 3 bases and J dropped 1; count of bases not matched to a gene: 15.

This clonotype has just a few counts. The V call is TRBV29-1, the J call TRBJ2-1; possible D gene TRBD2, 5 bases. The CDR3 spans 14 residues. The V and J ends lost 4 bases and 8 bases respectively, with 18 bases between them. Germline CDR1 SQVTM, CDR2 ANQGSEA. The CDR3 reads CSVAGLVGEDEQFF. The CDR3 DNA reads TGCAGCGTTGCTGGGCTAGTCGGGGAAGATGAGCAGTTCTTC.